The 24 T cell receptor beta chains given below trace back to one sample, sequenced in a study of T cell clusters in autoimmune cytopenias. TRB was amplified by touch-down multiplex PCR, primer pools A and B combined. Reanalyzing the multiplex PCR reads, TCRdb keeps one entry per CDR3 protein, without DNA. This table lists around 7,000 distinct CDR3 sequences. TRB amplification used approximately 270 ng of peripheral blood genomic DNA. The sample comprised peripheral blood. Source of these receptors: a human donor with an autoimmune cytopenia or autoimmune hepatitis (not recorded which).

CDR3: CAISESLAGDTQYF. The genes are TRBV10-3 and TRBJ2-3; TCRdb gives TRBD2 as the D gene, but with no DNA this cannot be confirmed. Germline values: CDR1 ENHRY, CDR2 SYGVKD. This CDR3 has 14 amino acids.

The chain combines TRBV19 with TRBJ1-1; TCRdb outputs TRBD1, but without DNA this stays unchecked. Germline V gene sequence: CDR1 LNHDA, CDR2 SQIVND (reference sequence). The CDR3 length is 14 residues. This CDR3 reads CASSSHGQGTEAFF.

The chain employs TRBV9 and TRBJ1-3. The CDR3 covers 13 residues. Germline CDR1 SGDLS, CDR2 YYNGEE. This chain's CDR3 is CASSVPGIDTIYF.

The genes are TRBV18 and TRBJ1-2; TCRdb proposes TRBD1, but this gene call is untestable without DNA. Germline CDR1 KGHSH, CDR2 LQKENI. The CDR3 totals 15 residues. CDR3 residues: CASSPLGQGGNGYTF. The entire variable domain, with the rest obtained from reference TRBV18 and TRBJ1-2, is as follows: NAGVMQNPRHLVRRRGQEARLRCSPMKGHSHVYWYRQLPEEGLKFMVYLQKENIIDESGMPKERFSAEFPKEGPSILRIQQVVRGDSAAYFCASSPLGQGGNGYTFGSGTRLTVV.

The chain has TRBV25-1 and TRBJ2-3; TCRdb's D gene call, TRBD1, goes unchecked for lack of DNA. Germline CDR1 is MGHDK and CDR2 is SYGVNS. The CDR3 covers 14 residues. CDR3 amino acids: CASSEVGTADTQYF.

CDR3 region: CASSLSGRVGNEQFF. The genes are TRBV12-3 or TRBV12-4 and TRBJ2-1; TCRdb indicates TRBD2, and absent DNA this call remains unverified. The length of the CDR3 is 15 residues.

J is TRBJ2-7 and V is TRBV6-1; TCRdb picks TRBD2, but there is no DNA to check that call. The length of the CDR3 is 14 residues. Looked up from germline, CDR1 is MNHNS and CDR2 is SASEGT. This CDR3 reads CASSAASGPYEQYF.

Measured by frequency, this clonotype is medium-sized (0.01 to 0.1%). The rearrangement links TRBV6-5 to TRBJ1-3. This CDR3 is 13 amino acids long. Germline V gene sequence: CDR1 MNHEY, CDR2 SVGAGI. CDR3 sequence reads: CASSQSSGNTIYF.

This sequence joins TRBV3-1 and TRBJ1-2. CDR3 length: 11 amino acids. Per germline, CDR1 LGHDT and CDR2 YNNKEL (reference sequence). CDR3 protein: CAISDGYGYTF.

Here the CDR3 reads CASSLTSGDRETQYF. The genes are TRBV5-4 and TRBJ2-5; the TCRdb D gene call, TRBD2, has no DNA to confirm it. Germline V lookup: CDR1 SGHNT, CDR2 YYREEE (reference sequence). This CDR3 has 15 residues.

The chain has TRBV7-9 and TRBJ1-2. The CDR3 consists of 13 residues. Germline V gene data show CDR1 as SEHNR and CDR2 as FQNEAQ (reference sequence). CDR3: CASSERRVYGYTF.

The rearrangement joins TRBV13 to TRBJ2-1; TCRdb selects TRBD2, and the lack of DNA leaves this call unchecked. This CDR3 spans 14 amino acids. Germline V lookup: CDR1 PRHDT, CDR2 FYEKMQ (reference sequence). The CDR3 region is CASSYGRPRNEQFF.

This CDR3 reads CASSQDQGTGPGYEQYF. This chain joins TRBV4-2 and TRBJ2-7; the TCRdb D gene call, TRBD1, has no DNA to confirm it. Germline CDR1 LGHNA, CDR2 YNFKEQ. The CDR3 sequence is 17 residues long.

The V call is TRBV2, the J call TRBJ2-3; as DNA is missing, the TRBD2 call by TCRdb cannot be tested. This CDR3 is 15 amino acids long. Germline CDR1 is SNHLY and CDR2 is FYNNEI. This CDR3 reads CASKRLAGTTDTQYF.

The CDR3 sequence: CASTKDLYNEQFF. The V call is TRBV6-6, the J call TRBJ2-1. The length of the CDR3 is 13 residues. Germline assignment: CDR1 MNHNY and CDR2 SVGAGI (reference sequence).

CDR3 in amino acids: CSASARSGAQGTEAFF. The rearrangement uses TRBV20-1 and TRBJ1-1; no DNA is available, so the TRBD1 call from TCRdb remains unchecked. Germline V gene sequence: CDR1 DFQATT, CDR2 SNEGSKA (reference sequence). The CDR3 is made up of 16 amino acids.

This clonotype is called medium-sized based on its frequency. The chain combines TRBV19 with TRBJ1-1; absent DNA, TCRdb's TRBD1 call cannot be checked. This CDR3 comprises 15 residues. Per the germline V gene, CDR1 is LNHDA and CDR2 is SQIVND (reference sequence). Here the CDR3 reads CASSHGTVMNTEAFF.

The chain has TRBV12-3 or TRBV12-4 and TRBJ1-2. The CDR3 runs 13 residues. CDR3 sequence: CASRGLLSYGYTF.

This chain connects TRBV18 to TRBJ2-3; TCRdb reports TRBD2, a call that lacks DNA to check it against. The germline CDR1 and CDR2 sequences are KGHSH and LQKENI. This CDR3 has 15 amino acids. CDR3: CASSPFAGRADTQYF. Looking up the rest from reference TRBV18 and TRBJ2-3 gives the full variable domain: NAGVMQNPRHLVRRRGQEARLRCSPMKGHSHVYWYRQLPEEGLKFMVYLQKENIIDESGMPKERFSAEFPKEGPSILRIQQVVRGDSAAYFCASSPFAGRADTQYFGPGTRLTVL.

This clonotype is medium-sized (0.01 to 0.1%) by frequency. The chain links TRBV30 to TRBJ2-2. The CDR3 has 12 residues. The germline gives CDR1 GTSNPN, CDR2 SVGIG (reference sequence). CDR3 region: CAWSRVAGELFF.

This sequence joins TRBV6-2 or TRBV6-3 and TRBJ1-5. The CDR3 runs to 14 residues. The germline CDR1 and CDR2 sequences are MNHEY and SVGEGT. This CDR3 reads CASSYSNSFPPQHF.

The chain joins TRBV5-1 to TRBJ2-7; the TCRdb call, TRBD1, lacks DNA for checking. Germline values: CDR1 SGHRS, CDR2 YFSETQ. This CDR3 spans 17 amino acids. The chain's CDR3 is CASSLGPGAGRSYEQYF.

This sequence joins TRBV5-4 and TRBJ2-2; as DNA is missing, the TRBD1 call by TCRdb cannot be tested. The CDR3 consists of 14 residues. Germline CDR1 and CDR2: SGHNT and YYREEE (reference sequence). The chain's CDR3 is CASSLGGEAGELFF.

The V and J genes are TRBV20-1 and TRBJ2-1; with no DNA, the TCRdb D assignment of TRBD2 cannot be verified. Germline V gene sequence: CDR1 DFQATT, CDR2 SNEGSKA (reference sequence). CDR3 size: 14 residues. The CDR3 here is CSASRTSTYNEQFF.